This TCR beta chain was sequenced during a study of T cell responses to AZD1222 COVID-19 vaccine. Study conclusions and caveats: Unmutated regions of variants are reportedly targeted by nearly half of spike-specific TCRs. Spike-specific TCR breadth and depth went up after people got two AZD1222 doses. White British donors predominated, females outnumbered males, and clonal diversity was possibly underestimated.

Generated by immunoSEQ multiplex PCR, the TCRdb table keeps only in-frame clones and is missing some. The sample holds 90,000 to 120,000 clones, 75% to 95% seen once. About this clone: Antigen unknown.

The material was peripheral blood, obtained 28 days after the second AZD1222 dose. This clonotype was sampled from an adult who received the AZD1222 COVID-19 vaccine.

CDR3 region: CASSRWTGEDEQFF. The CDR3 nucleotides read TGTGCCAGCAGCCGCTGGACAGGTGAAGATGAGCAGTTCTTC. The chain has TRBV14 and TRBJ2-1, with 7 positions matching TRBD1. The trim removed 4 bases at V and 8 bases at J, leaving 8 bases unmatched. There are 14 residues in the CDR3. Germline V lookup: CDR1 SGHDN, CDR2 FVKESK.